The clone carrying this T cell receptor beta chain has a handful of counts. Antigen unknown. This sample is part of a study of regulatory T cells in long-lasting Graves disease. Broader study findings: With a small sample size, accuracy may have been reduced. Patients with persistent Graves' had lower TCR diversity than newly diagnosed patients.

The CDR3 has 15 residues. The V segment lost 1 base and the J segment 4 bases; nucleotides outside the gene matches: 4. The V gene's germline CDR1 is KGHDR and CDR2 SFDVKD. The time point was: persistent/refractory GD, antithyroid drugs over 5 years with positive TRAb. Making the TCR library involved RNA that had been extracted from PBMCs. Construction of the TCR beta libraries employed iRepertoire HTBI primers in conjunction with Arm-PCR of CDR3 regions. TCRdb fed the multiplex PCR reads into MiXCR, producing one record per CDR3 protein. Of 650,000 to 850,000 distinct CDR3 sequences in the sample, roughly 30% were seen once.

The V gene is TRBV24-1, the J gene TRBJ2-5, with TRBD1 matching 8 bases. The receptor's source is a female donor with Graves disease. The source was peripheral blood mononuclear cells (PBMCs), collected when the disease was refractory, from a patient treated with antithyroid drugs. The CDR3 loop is CATSDFAGGRETQYF. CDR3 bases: TGTGCCACCAGTGATTTTGCAGGGGGCCGAGAGACCCAGTACTTC.